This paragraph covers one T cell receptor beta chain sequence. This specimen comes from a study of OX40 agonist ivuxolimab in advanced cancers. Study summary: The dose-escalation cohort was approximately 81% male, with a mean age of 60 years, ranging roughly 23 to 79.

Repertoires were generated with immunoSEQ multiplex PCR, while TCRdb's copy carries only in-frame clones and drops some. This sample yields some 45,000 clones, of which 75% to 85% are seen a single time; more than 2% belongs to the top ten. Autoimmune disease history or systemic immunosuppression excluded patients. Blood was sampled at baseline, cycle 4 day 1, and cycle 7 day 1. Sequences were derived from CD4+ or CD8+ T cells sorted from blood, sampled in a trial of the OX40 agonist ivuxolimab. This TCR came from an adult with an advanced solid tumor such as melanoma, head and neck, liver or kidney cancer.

CDR3 sequence (DNA): TGTGCCAGCACTAAGACTAGGCACGAGCAGTACTTC. Its protein is CASTKTRHEQYF. V usage is TRBV2 and J usage is TRBJ2-7; possibly TRBD2 for D (6 bases). The germline gives CDR1 SNHLY, CDR2 FYNNEI. The CDR3 totals 12 residues. Trimming removed 7 bases from V and 5 bases from J, with 12 bases in between.